This entry is about one T cell receptor (beta chain). No antigen is known for it. This entry comes from a study of monozygotic twins with inflammatory bowel disease. The CDR3 has 14 amino acids. Germline loops: CDR1 ENHRY, CDR2 SYGVKD. Study-level results: No distinction between different T cell subtypes was possible.

From the 5' RACE reads, TCRdb lists one entry per CDR3 protein and no DNA. The table lists a few hundred thousand distinct CDR3 sequences. The rearrangement uses TRBV10-3 and TRBJ2-3; TCRdb returns TRBD2, unconfirmable since there is no DNA. The sample consisted of blood. This sequence was found in a human donor with ulcerative colitis or Crohn's disease, or a healthy co-twin of an affected twin (not recorded which). Here the CDR3 reads CAVRLAGAVDTQYF.